Below, 15 T cell receptor beta chains from the same sample are listed, as sequenced in a study of blood T cell repertoires in COVID-19. Generated by immunoSEQ multiplex PCR, the TCRdb table keeps only in-frame clones and is missing some. The data show around 330,000 clones, with approximately 88% seen just once and 4.5% to 5.5% held by the top ten. The sample was PBMCs or T cells enriched from blood (not recorded which). The receptors stem from a man aged 60 to 69 who had recovered from COVID-19.

The V and J genes are TRBV4-1 and TRBJ2-5; D possibly corresponds to TRBD1 (5 bases). Germline V gene lookup returns CDR1 MGHRA and CDR2 YSYEKL. V was shortened by 3 bases and J by 5 bases, with 22 bases between the two germline ends. This CDR3 is 17 amino acids long. The CDR3 bases are TGCGCCAGCAGCCAGGGGCCCAGACAACTGCGTGAGGAGACCCAGTACTTC. Translated: CASSQGPRQLREETQYF.

The chain uses TRBV27 and TRBJ2-7; 9 bases map to TRBD1. The CDR3 length is 11 residues. CDR1 is MNHEY, CDR2 SMNVEV, per germline (reference sequence). V was pared by 6 bases and J by 11 bases, with 5 bases of the junction left unmatched. The CDR3 bases are TGTGCCAGCAGCTTCCGGGACAGGGAGTACTTC. It is translated as CASSFRDREYF.

The gene calls are TRBV18 and TRBJ1-1, with TRBD1 identical over 7 bases. Per the germline V gene, CDR1 is KGHSH and CDR2 is LQKENI. V was clipped by 2 bases and J by 5 bases; unmatched bases: 5. The CDR3 is made up of 14 amino acids. The CDR3 spells CASSPTARGTEAFF. CDR3 DNA sequence: TGTGCCAGCTCACCAACGGCCAGGGGGACTGAAGCTTTCTTT.

The chain is built from TRBV15 and TRBJ1-2; 8 positions match TRBD1. The V and J ends lost 0 bases and 4 bases, in that order; junction bases with no gene match: 10. There are 17 residues in the CDR3. The germline gives CDR1 LNHNV, CDR2 YYDKDF (reference sequence). The CDR3 reads CATSRDLAGGAGYGYTF. CDR3 nucleotides: TGTGCCACCAGCAGAGATCTCGCAGGGGGCGCTGGCTATGGCTACACCTTC. The full variable domain, in which reference TRBV15 and TRBJ1-2 provide the parts outside the CDR3, is DAMVIQNPRYQVTQFGKPVTLSCSQTLNHNVMYWYQQKSSQAPKLLFHYYDKDFNNEADTPDNFQSRRPNTSFCFLDIRSPGLGDTAMYLCATSRDLAGGAGYGYTFGSGTRLTVV.

This chain joins TRBV9 and TRBJ2-7; TRBD2 matches at 8 bases. V was pared by 0 bases and J by 6 bases, with 14 bases of the junction left unmatched. This CDR3 is 17 amino acids long. Germline V CDR1 and CDR2: SGDLS, YYNGEE. The CDR3 region is CASSVEPTGTSQSEQYF. DNA for the CDR3: TGTGCCAGCAGCGTAGAACCCACCGGGACTAGTCAATCCGAGCAGTACTTC.

The rearrangement joins TRBV24-1 to TRBJ2-5; 12 nucleotides align to TRBD2. The CDR3 has 18 residues. The V and J ends lost 3 bases and 2 bases, in that order; junction bases with no gene match: 9. Per the germline V gene, CDR1 is KGHDR and CDR2 is SFDVKD. The CDR3 is CATSDPSGRAREQETQYF. The CDR3 coding sequence is TGTGCCACCAGTGATCCTAGCGGGAGGGCCAGGGAGCAAGAGACCCAGTACTTC.

The chain couples TRBV7-8 to TRBJ1-1; 7 bases map to TRBD1. Germline V CDR1 and CDR2: SGHVS, FQNEAQ. The V segment lost 8 bases and the J segment 0 bases; nucleotides outside the gene matches: 3. The CDR3 has 13 amino acids. The CDR3, as DNA: TGTGCCAGCCAGGGACAGCTGAACACTGAAGCTTTCTTT. Protein product: CASQGQLNTEAFF. Supplemented by reference TRBV7-8 and TRBJ1-1, the full variable domain reads GAGVSQSPRYKVAKRGQDVALRCDPISGHVSLFWYQQALGQGPEFLTYFQNEAQLDKSGLPSDRFFAERPEGSVSTLKIQRTQQEDSAVYLCASQGQLNTEAFFGQGTRLTVV.

The chain employs TRBV6-2 or TRBV6-3 and TRBJ2-3, with 11 positions matching TRBD1. Unmatched junction bases numbered 9, after V lost 4 bases and J lost 3 bases. The CDR3 runs to 17 residues. Germline V gene lookup returns CDR1 MNHEY and CDR2 SVGEGT. CDR3 sequence reads: CASSWSGQGAGTDTQYF. CDR3 in DNA: TGTGCCAGCAGTTGGTCAGGACAGGGGGCAGGGACAGATACGCAGTATTTT.

The chain employs TRBV20-1 and TRBJ1-2, with a possible D match to TRBD1 (6 bases). CDR1 DFQATT and CDR2 SNEGSKA come from the germline V gene (reference sequence). The V end was cut by 8 bases, the J end by 3 bases, with 10 bases between. The CDR3 consists of 11 residues. CDR3 sequence (DNA): TGCAGTACAGGGCAGGACTATGGCTACACCTTC. Protein product: CSTGQDYGYTF.

This sequence joins TRBV4-3 and TRBJ1-1; 9 bases align to TRBD1. The CDR3 has 19 residues. With 3 bases clipped from V and 1 base from J, the junction kept 15 bases outside the gene matches. CDR1 is LGHNA and CDR2 is YSLEER in the germline V gene. CDR3 in amino acids: CASSHSEGQGFFENTEAFF. The CDR3 region has the DNA TGCGCCAGCAGCCATTCGGAGGGACAGGGCTTTTTTGAGAACACTGAAGCTTTCTTT.

J is TRBJ1-5 and V is TRBV5-1, with D unresolved. The germline V gene has CDR1 SGHRS and CDR2 YFSETQ. The V end lost 0 bases, the J end lost 2 bases, and 12 bases lay between the germline ends. CDR3 size: 16 residues. The DNA of the CDR3 is TGCGCCAGCAGCTTGGCCCCAGTCGGGGGCAATCAGCCCCAGCATTTT. Amino acids: CASSLAPVGGNQPQHF.

The chain couples TRBV7-9 to TRBJ1-1; possibly TRBD1 for D (5 bases). Germline V lookup: CDR1 SEHNR, CDR2 FQNEAQ (reference sequence). Trimming took off 4 bases at V and 1 base at J, with 16 bases between the two ends. This CDR3 is 16 amino acids long. In DNA, the CDR3 is TGTGCCAGCAGCTCCCCACCCCTTCAGGGGAACACTGAAGCTTTCTTT. Amino acids: CASSSPPLQGNTEAFF. The full variable domain, in which reference TRBV7-9 and TRBJ1-1 provide the parts outside the CDR3, is DTGVSQNPRHKITKRGQNVTFRCDPISEHNRLYWYRQTLGQGPEFLTYFQNEAQLEKSRLLSDRFSAERPKGSFSTLEIQRTEQGDSAMYLCASSSPPLQGNTEAFFGQGTRLTVV.

V gene TRBV28 combines with J gene TRBJ1-3; 9 bases align to TRBD1. Germline loops: CDR1 MDHEN, CDR2 SYDVKM. This CDR3 spans 18 amino acids. The V and J ends lost 5 bases and 1 base, in that order; junction bases with no gene match: 12. The CDR3 is CASSPLTGGTFSGNTIYF. CDR3 sequence (DNA): TGTGCCAGCAGTCCACTGACAGGGGGGACTTTTTCTGGAAACACCATATATTTT.

V and J are TRBV13 and TRBJ1-2; D might be TRBD1 (5 bases). V gave up 2 bases and J gave up 4 bases, with 14 bases separating them. CDR1 and CDR2 (germline): PRHDT, FYEKMQ (reference sequence). This CDR3 comprises 15 residues. The CDR3 DNA reads as TGTGCCAGCAGCTTACACCAGGGAAACGGCTATGGCTACACCTTC. This sequence encodes CASSLHQGNGYGYTF.

DNA for the CDR3: TGTGCCAGCACCTTACCGGGTCCCAAAGAGACCCAGTACTTC. It is translated as CASTLPGPKETQYF. The chain uses TRBV2 and TRBJ2-5; unclear D gene. V was cut by 7 bases and J by 3 bases, with 15 bases left in between. Germline CDR1 SNHLY, CDR2 FYNNEI. The CDR3 has 14 residues.